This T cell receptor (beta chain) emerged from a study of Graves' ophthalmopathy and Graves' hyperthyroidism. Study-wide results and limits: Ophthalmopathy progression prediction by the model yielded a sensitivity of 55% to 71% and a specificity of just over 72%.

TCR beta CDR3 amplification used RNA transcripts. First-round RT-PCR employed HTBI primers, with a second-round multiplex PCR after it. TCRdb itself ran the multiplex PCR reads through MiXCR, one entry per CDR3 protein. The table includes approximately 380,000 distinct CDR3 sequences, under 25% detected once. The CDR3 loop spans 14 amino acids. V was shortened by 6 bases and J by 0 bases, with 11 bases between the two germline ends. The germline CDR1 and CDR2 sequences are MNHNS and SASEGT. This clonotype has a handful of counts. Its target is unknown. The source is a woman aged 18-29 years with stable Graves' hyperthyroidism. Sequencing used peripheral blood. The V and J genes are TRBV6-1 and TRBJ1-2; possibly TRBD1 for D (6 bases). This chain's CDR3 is CASSPGHTNYGYTF. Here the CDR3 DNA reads TGTGCCAGCAGCCCGGGACACACTAACTATGGCTACACCTTC.